Shown below are 24 T cell receptor beta chains from a single sample sequenced in a study of T-cell memory formation after mild COVID-19. From the 5' RACE reads, TCRdb called clonotypes with MiXCR, one entry per CDR3 protein. The sample lists 450,000 to 650,000 distinct CDR3 sequences; roughly 18% were seen once. The source material was PBMCs or a T cell subset sorted from them (not recorded which). The receptors were gathered from an adult woman who had mild COVID-19 (a few samples of this study predate the infection). Cell type and time point are not known.

This clonotype was found a few times. The chain couples TRBV29-1 to TRBJ2-1; tentative D call: TRBD1 (6 bases). Trimming took off 6 bases at V and 3 bases at J, with 9 bases between the two ends. There are 12 residues in the CDR3. Germline V CDR1 and CDR2: SQVTM, ANQGSEA. This CDR3 reads CSVRDIYNEQFF. The DNA for the CDR3 is TGCAGCGTCCGGGACATCTACAATGAGCAGTTCTTC.

This clonotype was seen a handful of times. This chain links TRBV23-1 with TRBJ1-1, with TRBD1 identical over 12 bases. TRBV23-1 is filed as an ORF, its function uncertain. The CDR3 is made up of 16 amino acids. V lost 3 bases to trimming and J lost 6 bases; unmatched junction nucleotides: 8. This CDR3 is CASSHSGQGALAEAFF. For the CDR3, the DNA is TGCGCCAGCAGTCACTCGGGACAGGGGGCGCTGGCTGAAGCTTTCTTT.

This clonotype turned up a few times. The J gene is TRBJ1-2, the V gene TRBV5-1; 8 nucleotides agree with TRBD1. There are 14 residues in the CDR3. The J segment lost 8 bases and the V segment lost 1 base, leaving 7 bases of the junction unmatched. Per the germline V gene, CDR1 is SGHRS and CDR2 is YFSETQ. This CDR3 reads CASSLLQGANGYTF. CDR3 in DNA: TGCGCCAGCAGCTTGTTGCAGGGGGCAAACGGCTACACCTTC.

The chain has TRBV2 and TRBJ2-3; D may be TRBD1 (6 bases). The CDR3 runs 16 residues. Germline V gene lookup returns CDR1 SNHLY and CDR2 FYNNEI. Between the trimmed V and J ends, which lost 0 bases and 2 bases, there was a span of 12 bases. The CDR3 nucleotides are TGTGCCAGCAGTGAAGCCAGGGGATATTCCACAGATACGCAGTATTTT. Amino acid sequence: CASSEARGYSTDTQYF.

There are a few counts of this clonotype. This chain uses TRBV7-8 with TRBJ2-7; TRBD2 matches 7 bases. The CDR3 runs to 15 residues. Unmatched junction bases numbered 12, after V lost 8 bases and J lost 2 bases. Germline CDR1 is SGHVS and CDR2 is FQNEAQ. This chain's CDR3 is CASGLRGRGTYEQYF. In nucleotides, the CDR3 is TGTGCCAGCGGCCTCCGCGGGAGAGGAACCTACGAGCAGTACTTC.

This chain uses TRBV9 with TRBJ2-7, with D perhaps assigned TRBD1 or TRBD2 (5 bases each). The length of the CDR3 is 15 residues. V was cut by 4 bases and J by 5 bases, with 19 bases left in between. Germline V lookup: CDR1 SGDLS, CDR2 YYNGEE. The CDR3: CASSSQGRPDDEQYF. CDR3 DNA: TGTGCCAGCAGCTCTCAGGGACGGCCTGACGACGAGCAGTACTTC.

The rearrangement uses TRBV4-3 and TRBJ2-3; possible D gene TRBD2, 7 bases. The length of the CDR3 is 15 residues. CDR1 and CDR2 from the germline V gene are LGHNA and YSLEER. V was shortened by 4 bases and J by 2 bases, with 13 bases between the two germline ends. The CDR3 sequence is CASSRTGGSTDTQYF. For the CDR3, the DNA is TGCGCCAGCAGCCGCACGGGGGGCTCCACAGATACGCAGTATTTT.

This clonotype was counted only a few times. This sequence joins TRBV12-3 or TRBV12-4 and TRBJ2-3; 9 bases are a match to TRBD1. Germline trimming cut 5 bases from V and 4 bases from J; bases unmatched to any gene: 4. CDR3 length equals 14 residues. As DNA, the CDR3 is TGTGCCAGCAGTACGGACAGGGGTCCAGATACGCAGTATTTT. Translating gives CASSTDRGPDTQYF.

The chain carries TRBV5-1 and TRBJ2-1; the match to TRBD1 covers 8 bases. The CDR3 is 20 amino acids. CDR1 SGHRS and CDR2 YFSETQ come from the germline V gene. Trimming at V came to 0 bases and at J to 0 bases, leaving 14 bases not matched to a gene. CDR3 protein: CASSLGRTGSPKGSYNEQFF. The CDR3 nucleotides read TGCGCCAGCAGCTTGGGTCGGACAGGGAGCCCCAAGGGCTCCTACAATGAGCAGTTCTTC.

V is TRBV25-1 and J is TRBJ2-7; possible D gene TRBD2, 6 bases. V gave up 4 bases and J gave up 4 bases, with 8 bases separating them. Germline assignment: CDR1 MGHDK and CDR2 SYGVNS. The CDR3 loop spans 12 amino acids. The CDR3 sequence is CASSARGYEQYF. The CDR3 nucleotides are TGTGCCAGCAGTGCTCGGGGGTACGAGCAGTACTTC.

At least ten counts were recorded for this clonotype. The chain carries TRBV12-3 or TRBV12-4 and TRBJ1-1; no reliable D call. V lost 4 bases to trimming and J lost 0 bases, with 9 bases between them. CDR3 length equals 14 residues. CDR3 coding DNA: TGTGCCAGCAGTTGGCAGACTTTGAACACTGAAGCTTTCTTT. Its translation is CASSWQTLNTEAFF.

There are many counts of this clonotype. The V call is TRBV7-3, the J call TRBJ2-2, with D perhaps TRBD2 (5 bases). V gave up 8 bases and J gave up 1 base, with 8 bases separating them. The CDR3 spans 13 residues. Germline CDR1 reads SGHTA; CDR2 reads FQGTGA. The CDR3: CASARENTGELFF. The CDR3 coding sequence is TGTGCCAGCGCTCGGGAGAACACCGGGGAGCTGTTTTTT.

This clonotype was found a few times. The V call is TRBV6-5, the J call TRBJ2-6; tentatively, D is TRBD2 (5 bases). V was shortened by 2 bases and J by 0 bases, with 5 bases between the two germline ends. This CDR3 has 15 amino acids. Germline V gene sequence: CDR1 MNHEY, CDR2 SVGAGI. The CDR3: CASSYEGSGANVLTF. The CDR3 nucleotides are TGTGCCAGCAGTTACGAGGGCTCTGGGGCCAACGTCCTGACTTTC.

This chain links TRBV9 with TRBJ2-7; TRBD2 is a possible D gene (6 bases). CDR3 length: 15 residues. Trimming left V 0 bases short and J 3 bases short, with 13 bases between. Germline assignment: CDR1 SGDLS and CDR2 YYNGEE. Here the CDR3 DNA reads TGTGCCAGCAGCGTAGACGGGAGCGTTCTCTACGAGCAGTACTTC. Translated: CASSVDGSVLYEQYF.

In its sample, this clonotype was seen many times. The chain combines TRBV7-7 with TRBJ2-5; 7 positions match TRBD2. This CDR3 comprises 13 residues. Germline V gene lookup returns CDR1 SSHAT and CDR2 FNYEAQ (reference sequence). V dropped 5 bases and J dropped 5; count of bases not matched to a gene: 5. The DNA for the CDR3 is TGTGCCAGCAGCCCGGGGGGAGCGGAGACCCAGTACTTC. This sequence encodes CASSPGGAETQYF.

This clonotype came up a few times. The chain combines TRBV29-1 with TRBJ2-7, with 12 nucleotides matching TRBD2. CDR1 SQVTM and CDR2 ANQGSEA come from the germline V gene. Unmatched junction bases numbered 3, after V lost 3 bases and J lost 6 bases. The CDR3 is made up of 13 amino acids. The CDR3 is CSVELAGGPEQYF. In nucleotides, the CDR3 is TGCAGCGTTGAGCTAGCGGGAGGGCCCGAGCAGTACTTC.

This clonotype was counted between two and nine times. The V gene is TRBV30, the J gene TRBJ2-1, with D uncertain. Trimming removed 0 bases from V and 4 bases from J, with 16 bases in between. Germline V CDR1 and CDR2: GTSNPN, SVGIG (reference sequence). The CDR3 is made up of 16 amino acids. For the CDR3, the DNA is TGTGCCTGGAGTGTAGTAGTAGGTAAGAGGTACAATGAGCAGTTCTTC. Amino acid sequence: CAWSVVVGKRYNEQFF.

This clonotype has a single count. This chain uses TRBV30 with TRBJ1-5, with a possible D match to TRBD1 (5 bases). The V and J ends lost 2 bases and 4 bases respectively, with 15 bases between them. Germline V gives CDR1 GTSNPN, CDR2 SVGIG (reference sequence). This CDR3 is 15 amino acids long. This CDR3 reads CAWSSAGGSNQPQHF. CDR3 nucleotide sequence: TGTGCCTGGAGTAGTGCGGGGGGTTCTAATCAGCCCCAGCATTTT.

The J gene is TRBJ1-1, the V gene TRBV12-3 or TRBV12-4; D is uncertain. CDR3 length equals 12 residues. Trimming took off 3 bases at V and 5 bases at J, with 7 bases between the two ends. Here the CDR3 reads CASSFGPTEAFF. The CDR3 DNA reads as TGTGCCAGCAGTTTCGGACCGACTGAAGCTTTCTTT.

The V call is TRBV6-1, the J call TRBJ1-3, with D uncertain. This CDR3 contains 16 residues. The V and J ends lost 5 bases and 0 bases respectively, with 14 bases between them. Germline V gene lookup returns CDR1 MNHNS and CDR2 SASEGT. DNA of the CDR3: TGTGCCAGCAGTCCAGGATCGGCTATCTCTGGAAACACCATATATTTT. The encoded protein is CASSPGSAISGNTIYF.

As for this clonotype: Mismatch with germline at one junction end may stem from a read error. The chain recombines TRBV11-2 with TRBJ2-2; possible D gene TRBD2, 5 bases. The CDR3 loop spans 14 amino acids. Germline CDR1 is SGHAT and CDR2 is FQNNGV. CDR3 nucleotide sequence: TGTGCCAGCAGCTCCAGGACGGCCACCGGGGAGCCGTTTTTT. It codes for CASSSRTATGEPFF.

This chain links TRBV11-2 with TRBJ2-7; D ambiguous. Between the trimmed V and J ends, which lost 4 bases and 0 bases, there was a span of 13 bases. Germline CDR1 is SGHAT and CDR2 is FQNNGV. The CDR3 covers 15 residues. In DNA form, the CDR3 reads TGTGCCAGCAGCTCGTCCGGGTCCAGCTCCTACGAGCAGTACTTC. Translating it yields CASSSSGSSSYEQYF.

This clonotype was counted a single time. The V and J genes are TRBV9 and TRBJ1-2; 8 bases map to TRBD1. Trimming cost V 7 bases and J 2 bases; bases outside gene matches: 13. From germline, CDR1 is SGDLS and CDR2 YYNGEE. The CDR3 contains 16 residues. The CDR3 is CASRYPKTGDNYGYTF. In nucleotides, the CDR3 is TGTGCCAGCCGTTACCCTAAGACAGGGGACAACTATGGCTACACCTTC.

The table lists this clonotype with a few counts. The gene calls are TRBV4-1 and TRBJ2-1; D unclear. Trimming took 0 bases from V and 5 from J, leaving 8 bases between them. From germline, CDR1 is MGHRA and CDR2 YSYEKL. CDR3 length: 14 amino acids. The DNA of the CDR3 is TGCGCCAGCAGCCAAGATTCCGAAAACAATGAGCAGTTCTTC. This encodes CASSQDSENNEQFF.